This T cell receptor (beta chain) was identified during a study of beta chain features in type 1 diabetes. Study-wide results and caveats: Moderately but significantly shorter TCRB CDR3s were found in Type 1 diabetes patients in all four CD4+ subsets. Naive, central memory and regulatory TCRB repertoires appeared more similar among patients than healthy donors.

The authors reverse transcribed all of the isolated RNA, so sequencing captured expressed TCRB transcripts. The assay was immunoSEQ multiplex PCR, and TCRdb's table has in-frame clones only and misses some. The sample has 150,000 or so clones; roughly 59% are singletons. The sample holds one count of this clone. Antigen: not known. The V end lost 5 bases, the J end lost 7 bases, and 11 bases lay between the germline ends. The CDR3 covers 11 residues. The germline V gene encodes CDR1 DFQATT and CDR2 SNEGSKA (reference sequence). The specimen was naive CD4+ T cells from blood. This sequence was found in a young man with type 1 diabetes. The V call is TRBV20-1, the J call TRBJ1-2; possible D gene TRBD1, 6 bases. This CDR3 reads CSADPRGGYTF. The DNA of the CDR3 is TGCAGTGCTGACCCCAGGGGTGGCTACACCTTC.